This T cell receptor beta chain was recorded in a study of T-cell memory formation after mild COVID-19. This clonotype was found a few times. Trimming removed 2 bases from V and 6 bases from J, with 8 bases in between. The CDR3 covers 13 residues. From germline, CDR1 is ENHRY and CDR2 SYGVKD. A single record per CDR3 protein comes from TCRdb applying MiXCR to the 5' RACE reads. Of 140,000 to 150,000 distinct CDR3 sequences in the sample, roughly a quarter were seen once. The chain uses TRBV10-3 and TRBJ1-5, with D maybe TRBD1 (5 bases). The sequencing input was PBMCs or a T cell subset sorted from them (not recorded which). This TCR came from an adult woman who had mild COVID-19 (a few samples of this study predate the infection). Cell type and time point are not known. CDR3 DNA: TGTGCCATCAGTGAGAGGGACCGTCAGCCCCAGCATTTT. Amino acids: CAISERDRQPQHF.